This T cell receptor beta chain was sequenced for a study of lymphopenia after photon versus proton radiotherapy. To note about this clone: Its specificity is not known.

The germline gives CDR1 MNHNY, CDR2 SVGAGI (reference sequence). This CDR3 region has 13 residues. Between the trimmed V and J ends, which lost 7 bases and 2 bases, there was a span of 12 bases. Study-level findings and limits: Photon-treated patients lost naive T cells and TCR diversity; proton-treated stayed stable. In patients who died, overall survival fell as post-nadir TCR diversity dropped more. Survival link was tested only in deceased patients; proton benefit remains a possibility.

This table comes from immunoSEQ multiplex PCR, and its TCRdb copy is limited to in-frame clones, with some not included. The sample lists more than 9,500 clones; around 89% were seen once. The sequence was collected from a man aged 55 to 70 with pancreatic cancer. Sequencing was performed on peripheral blood, taken from a patient treated with photon-based radiotherapy. This rearrangement joins TRBV6-6 to TRBJ2-7; tentatively, D is TRBD1 (6 bases). The CDR3 is CASNPTGPYEQYF. As DNA, the CDR3 is TGTGCCAGCAATCCGACAGGTCCCTACGAGCAGTACTTC.